This T cell receptor (beta chain) was recorded in a study of cytomegalovirus exposure and HLA in healthy donors. V gave up 1 base and J gave up 4 bases, with 7 bases separating them. Looked up from germline, CDR1 is SEHNR and CDR2 is FQNEAQ (reference sequence). This CDR3 contains 14 residues. PCR primers comprised 60 Vbeta and 13 Jbeta primers. The data were produced by immunoSEQ multiplex PCR, yet TCRdb's version contains in-frame clones alone and is incomplete. Altogether 130,000 to 150,000 clones are present, 80% being singletons, with the ten largest covering 5.1%. The TCR originated in a male donor in good health and CMV-seronegative. The J gene is TRBJ1-4, the V gene TRBV7-9, with D possibly matching TRBD1 (5 bases). The source material was PBMCs. The CDR3 loop is CASSLEGYNEKLFF. The CDR3, as DNA: TGTGCCAGCAGCTTAGAGGGGTATAATGAAAAACTGTTTTTT. The variable domain in full, with the rest retrieved from reference TRBV7-9 and TRBJ1-4, is DTGVSQNPRHKITKRGQNVTFRCDPISEHNRLYWYRQTLGQGPEFLTYFQNEAQLEKSRLLSDRFSAERPKGSFSTLEIQRTEQGDSAMYLCASSLEGYNEKLFFGSGTQLSVL.